A single T cell receptor beta chain is shown here with its context. Its antigen is still unknown. This entry comes from a study of T cell repertoires in cytomegalovirus infection. Overall study: Recently identified HLA-C-restricted CMV epitopes were used, and well-studied HLA-B-restricted CMV epitopes were used as well. Study-level findings and limits: CMV carriers having the relevant HLA were flagged by cumulative public TCR beta family frequency.

V was clipped by 2 bases and J by 8 bases, with 20 bases between them. Germline values: CDR1 MNHEY, CDR2 SVGEGT. This CDR3 spans 16 amino acids. TCRdb itself ran the reads through MiXCR, one entry per CDR3 protein. The sample records approximately 910,000 distinct CDR3 sequences, around 30% being singletons. The specimen was cultured CD8+ T cells from PBMCs, collected from culture after CMV antigen stimulation. The sequence was obtained from a human donor in good health (CMV status not recorded). Some clones in this sample may be carry-over from other donors' samples. V is TRBV6-2 or TRBV6-3 and J is TRBJ2-3, with no clear D. Here the CDR3 DNA reads TGTGCCAGCAGTTACAATCCGCCCACCGAGTGGGGTACGCAGTATTTT. Amino acid sequence: CASSYNPPTEWGTQYF.